The 16 T cell receptor beta chains in this list originate from one sample, sequenced in a study of technical replicates of blood from several donors (dated by TCRdb to between 2016 and 2019). Library prep was done by the immunoSEQ multiplex PCR assay. TCRdb carries this immuneACCESS record with in-frame sequences only. Its versions omit some clonotypes, under half of them owing to an unresolved V gene in the studies checked, with the rest unexplained. The sample table shows tens of thousands of clones, and 90% to 95% are seen once. The biggest ten clones account for around 0.37% of the sample. Material for sequencing was T cells isolated from PBMCs. These TCRs come from a human donor in good health.

The chain joins TRBV5-1 to TRBJ2-6, with 7 bases aligning to TRBD1. The CDR3 is 15 residues long. Germline V lookup: CDR1 SGHRS, CDR2 YFSETQ. V was clipped by 8 bases and J by 3 bases; unmatched bases: 8. CDR3 coding DNA: TGCGCCAGTCAGGGGGATACTTTTGGGGCCAACGTCCTGACTTTC. Translated, it gives CASQGDTFGANVLTF.

The V and J genes are TRBV6-5 and TRBJ1-2, with 8 bases identical to TRBD1. The V and J ends lost 4 bases and 4 bases, in that order; junction bases with no gene match: 11. Germline V lookup: CDR1 MNHEY, CDR2 SVGAGI. This CDR3 region has 16 residues. CDR3 amino acids: CASSSTGGERVYGYTF. The CDR3 nucleotides are TGTGCCAGCAGTTCTACAGGGGGGGAGAGGGTCTATGGCTACACCTTC.

CDR3 in DNA: TGTGCCAGCAGCTTAGTGGGGGGAATTAACTATGGCTACACCTTC. It specifies CASSLVGGINYGYTF. The gene calls are TRBV7-8 and TRBJ1-2, with D perhaps matching TRBD1 (5 bases). The CDR3 is 15 amino acids. Germline V gene data show CDR1 as SGHVS and CDR2 as FQNEAQ. V was trimmed by 1 base and J by 1 base, leaving 10 bases between them.

V is TRBV5-4 and J is TRBJ1-2; possible D gene TRBD1, 5 bases. Germline assignment: CDR1 SGHNT and CDR2 YYREEE (reference sequence). CDR3 size: 13 residues. V was shortened by 6 bases and J by 8 bases, with 17 bases between the two germline ends. CDR3 DNA sequence: TGTGCCAGCATCGGAGGGCAGGGTATAGGCTACACCTTC. Protein: CASIGGQGIGYTF.

This clone was seen just once. The junction shows a germline mismatch at one end, possibly a read error. This chain connects TRBV7-7 to TRBJ2-7, with D possibly matching TRBD2 (5 bases). Germline assignment: CDR1 SSHAT and CDR2 FNYEAQ (reference sequence). This CDR3 is 13 amino acids long. The CDR3 spells CASSLGISYEQYF. The CDR3 DNA reads TGTGCTAGCAGTCTCGGGATCTCCTACGAGCAGTACTTC. The full variable domain, in which reference TRBV7-7 and TRBJ2-7 provide the parts outside the CDR3, is GAGVSQSPRYKVTKRGQDVTLRCDPISSHATLYWYQQALGQGPEFLTYFNYEAQPDKSGLPSDRFSAERPEGSISTLTIQRTEQRDSAMYRCASSLGISYEQYFGPGTRLTVT.

J is TRBJ2-7 and V is TRBV7-9; TRBD2 aligns across 7 bases. The V gene end was trimmed by 4 bases and the J gene end by 1 base; junction bases not matched to a gene: 4. Germline CDR1 is SEHNR and CDR2 is FQNEAQ (reference sequence). The CDR3 contains 14 residues. CDR3 protein: CASSSRTRSYEQYF. DNA for the CDR3: TGTGCCAGCAGCTCTCGGACTAGATCCTACGAGCAGTACTTC.

The CDR3 coding sequence is TGTGCCAGCAGCCTACCCCCTGAGACTGAAGCTTTCTTT. This translates into CASSLPPETEAFF. The chain combines TRBV5-4 with TRBJ1-1; no clear D. Trimming shortened V by 4 bases and J by 5 bases, and 12 bases separated the two germline ends. The CDR3 covers 13 residues. Germline values: CDR1 SGHNT, CDR2 YYREEE (reference sequence).

This chain connects TRBV6-6 to TRBJ2-1, with D maybe TRBD2 (5 bases). V was shortened by 6 bases and J by 10 bases, with 19 bases between the two germline ends. This CDR3 comprises 14 residues. CDR1 is MNHNY, CDR2 SVGAGI, per germline (reference sequence). The CDR3 loop reads CASRREGRSAEQFF. In nucleotides, the CDR3 is TGTGCCAGCAGGAGGGAAGGCAGGTCGGCAGAGCAGTTCTTC.

This chain connects TRBV15 to TRBJ2-3, with D maybe TRBD1 (6 bases). The CDR3 sequence is 16 residues long. Germline V gene lookup returns CDR1 LNHNV and CDR2 YYDKDF (reference sequence). Deletions cut 1 base from V and 4 bases from J, with 15 bases between. The CDR3 reads CATSRGGDKRADTQYF. In DNA, the CDR3 is TGTGCCACCAGCAGAGGAGGGGACAAACGGGCAGATACGCAGTATTTT.

The J gene is TRBJ2-5, the V gene TRBV6-6; D is possibly TRBD1 (6 bases). CDR3 size: 12 residues. Germline lookup yields CDR1 MNHNY and CDR2 SVGAGI (reference sequence). Trimming took 6 bases from V and 2 from J, leaving 7 bases between them. In DNA, the CDR3 is TGTGCCAGCAGCACAGGGCAAGAGACCCAGTACTTC. Residues: CASSTGQETQYF.

V and J are TRBV28 and TRBJ2-2, with TRBD2 matching over 9 bases. The junction had 16 bases not matched to a gene; V was cut back by 3 bases and J by 5 bases. The CDR3 is 19 residues long. Germline V CDR1 and CDR2: MDHEN, SYDVKM. This chain's CDR3 is CASSLTLGVSGSKTGELFF. DNA of the CDR3: TGTGCCAGCAGTTTGACCCTAGGGGTTAGCGGGAGTAAAACCGGGGAGCTGTTTTTT. The full variable domain, in which reference TRBV28 and TRBJ2-2 provide the parts outside the CDR3, is DVKVTQSSRYLVKRTGEKVFLECVQDMDHENMFWYRQDPGLGLRLIYFSYDVKMKEKGDIPEGYSVSREKKERFSLILESASTNQTSMYLCASSLTLGVSGSKTGELFFGEGSRLTVL.

This clone showed up just a few times. The chain uses TRBV30 and TRBJ2-7, with TRBD2 as a possible D gene (6 bases). The CDR3 extends over 14 amino acids. Per the germline V gene, CDR1 is GTSNPN and CDR2 is SVGIG (reference sequence). The ends were cut back, 4 bases at V and 4 bases at J, with 17 bases in the middle. CDR3 DNA: TGTGCCTGGACCCCGGGGGTAGAGACTTACGAGCAGTACTTC. This encodes CAWTPGVETYEQYF.

This chain links TRBV25-1 with TRBJ2-1; TRBD2 matches at 12 bases. With V trimmed by 5 bases and J by 3 bases, 2 bases remained unmatched. The CDR3 length is 15 residues. Germline V gene lookup returns CDR1 MGHDK and CDR2 SYGVNS. The CDR3 reads CASSRTSGNYNEQFF. CDR3 in DNA: TGTGCCAGCAGTAGGACTAGCGGGAACTACAATGAGCAGTTCTTC.

The chain is built from TRBV6-6 and TRBJ2-7; TRBD2 might be the D (5 bases). CDR3 length: 12 amino acids. V was shortened by 4 bases and J by 4 bases, with 8 bases between the two germline ends. Germline CDR1 and CDR2: MNHNY and SVGAGI (reference sequence). CDR3 sequence (DNA): TGTGCCAGCAGTTTTGGAGGATACGAGCAGTACTTC. Amino acids: CASSFGGYEQYF.

V usage is TRBV5-4 and J usage is TRBJ2-7, with 9 bases fitting TRBD1. The CDR3 consists of 14 residues. Germline V gene lookup returns CDR1 SGHNT and CDR2 YYREEE (reference sequence). Trimming removed 4 bases from V and 5 bases from J; junction bases left unmatched: 7. The CDR3 DNA follows: TGTGCCAGCAGCCCGGGACAGGGCCTAAACGAGCAGTACTTC. It is translated as CASSPGQGLNEQYF.

J is TRBJ1-1 and V is TRBV12-5; 8 bases line up with TRBD1. The CDR3 contains 14 residues. Trimming at V came to 5 bases and at J to 5 bases, leaving 7 bases not matched to a gene. CDR1 LGHNT and CDR2 FRNRAP come from the germline V gene. The CDR3 spells CASGPGQGGTEAFF. The DNA for the CDR3 is TGTGCTAGTGGTCCCGGACAGGGAGGGACTGAAGCTTTCTTT. The full variable domain, completed using reference TRBV12-5 and TRBJ1-1, is DARVTQTPRHKVTEMGQEVTMRCQPILGHNTVFWYRQTMMQGLELLAYFRNRAPLDDSGMPKDRFSAEMPDATLATLKIQPSEPRDSAVYFCASGPGQGGTEAFFGQGTRLTVV.